This entry concerns a single TCR beta chain. Antigen specificity is unknown. The CDR3 is made up of 13 amino acids. In germline, CDR1 is SQVTM, CDR2 ANQGSEA. This sample is drawn from a study of T cells expressing NK-cell markers. About the study: Sorted T-cell subsets CD3+CD56+NKG2C+, CD3+CD56+NKG2C- and CD3+CD56-NKG2C+ were TCR beta-sequenced. Seropositivity for HCMV was found in seven of the eight sequenced donors, with one seronegative.

Template switching by 5'RACE with UMIs generated the TCR beta cDNA. With the 5' RACE reads reprocessed, TCRdb shows one record per CDR3 protein and no DNA. The clone table shows about 460,000 distinct CDR3 sequences, with the ten largest holding 1.4%. Study results and limitations: Several donors likewise had their CD3+CD56-NKG2C+ fraction led by these clonotypes.

Sequencing was carried out using blood T cells: a sorted CD56 or NKG2C T cell subset, CD4+ or CD8+ T cells, or bulk PBMC T cells (not recorded which). This clonotype was sampled from a woman aged 45-60 years in good health. V and J are TRBV29-1 and TRBJ2-5; TCRdb's D call, TRBD2, is unchecked because there is no DNA. This CDR3 is CSVEDGGSETQYF.